These 27 T cell receptor beta chains originate from one sample sequenced in a study of T-cell reconstitution after alpha-beta-depleted transplantation in children. Researchers prepared the TCRbeta library using unique molecular identifiers, the study reports. TCRdb reprocessed the PCR reads via MiXCR and lists one record per CDR3 protein. The sample comprises 250,000 or so distinct CDR3 sequences, around 7.8% of which are singletons, and under 8% rests with the top ten. The specimen comprised PBMCs, mostly from graft donor cells, sampled 180 days after TCRalphabeta/CD19-depleted stem cell transplant. The source is a male patient aged 5 to 17 who had a stem cell transplant for acute lymphoblastic leukemia, so the T cells may come from the graft donor.

About this clonotype itself: A read error may be the cause here, since a much bigger clone is one base away. V usage is TRBV2 and J usage is TRBJ2-3; 7 bases agree with TRBD2. Per the germline V gene, CDR1 is SNHLY and CDR2 is FYNNEI. The J segment lost 6 bases and the V segment lost 6 bases, leaving 15 bases of the junction unmatched. CDR3 length: 16 amino acids. The chain's CDR3 is CASRPQTSRSKDTQYF. The CDR3 region has the DNA TGTGCCAGCAGGCCCCAGACTAGCAGGAGTAAGGATACGCAGTATTTT.

This clonotype was recorded many times. The rearrangement links TRBV7-9 to TRBJ1-6, with 12 bases fitting TRBD1. Germline V CDR1 and CDR2: SEHNR, FQNEAQ (reference sequence). This CDR3 has 17 amino acids. J gave up 10 bases and V 3 bases, and 10 bases lay outside the gene matches. CDR3 in amino acids: CASSFRDRGPLSSPLHF. In DNA form, the CDR3 reads TGTGCCAGCAGCTTCCGGGACAGGGGGCCCCTCAGCTCACCCCTCCACTTT.

This clonotype occurred many times. The chain employs TRBV28 and TRBJ1-5; D call uncertain. The V gene's germline CDR1 is MDHEN and CDR2 SYDVKM. This CDR3 contains 14 residues. V was cut by 2 bases and J by 3 bases, with 8 bases left in between. The CDR3 sequence is CASSLILHNQPQHF. CDR3 DNA sequence: TGTGCCAGCAGTTTAATCTTACACAATCAGCCCCAGCATTTT.

This clonotype was observed at least ten times. This chain uses TRBV20-1 with TRBJ1-5, with 8 nucleotides matching TRBD1. V lost 6 bases and J lost 7; bases outside the gene matches: 14. Looked up from germline, CDR1 is DFQATT and CDR2 is SNEGSKA (reference sequence). This CDR3 contains 15 residues. CDR3 residues: CSAVTGTRTGQPQHF. The DNA of the CDR3 is TGCAGTGCCGTAACAGGGACCAGGACAGGGCAGCCCCAGCATTTT.

This clonotype was picked up a small number of times. The rearrangement links TRBV27 to TRBJ2-7, with 9 bases fitting TRBD1. Germline CDR1 reads MNHEY; CDR2 reads SMNVEV (reference sequence). With V trimmed by 2 bases and J by 5 bases, 7 bases remained unmatched. This CDR3 spans 15 amino acids. Here the CDR3 DNA reads TGTGCCAGCAGTTTAGCCGGGACAGGGAAAGACGAGCAGTACTTC. Its translation is CASSLAGTGKDEQYF.

This clonotype was seen repeatedly, ten times or more. V and J are TRBV12-3 or TRBV12-4 and TRBJ1-6; TRBD1 is a possible D gene (5 bases). CDR3 length: 15 amino acids. Trimming left V 6 bases short and J 6 bases short, with 15 bases between. The CDR3 here is CASSPRGVFNSPLHF. CDR3 nucleotide sequence: TGTGCCAGCAGCCCTCGAGGGGTTTTTAATTCACCCCTCCACTTT.

In this sample, this clonotype turned up many times. V gene TRBV7-6 combines with J gene TRBJ2-3; TRBD1 or TRBD2 may be the D gene (5 bases each). The germline V gene has CDR1 SGHVS and CDR2 FNYEAQ. Trimming stripped 4 bases from V and 3 bases from J, with 17 bases between. The CDR3 covers 16 residues. CDR3 amino acids: CASSSYPGPLTDTQYF. The CDR3 nucleotides are TGTGCCAGCAGCTCCTACCCGGGGCCCCTGACAGATACGCAGTATTTT. Full variable domain (outside the CDR3, taken from reference TRBV7-6 and TRBJ2-3): GAGVSQSPRYKVTKRGQDVALRCDPISGHVSLYWYRQALGQGPEFLTYFNYEAQQDKSGLPNDRFSAERPEGSISTLTIQRTEQRDSAMYRCASSSYPGPLTDTQYFGPGTRLTVL.

This clonotype was seen repeatedly, ten times or more. The chain employs TRBV27 and TRBJ2-5; possibly TRBD1 for D (6 bases). The CDR3 extends over 14 amino acids. V was pared by 4 bases and J by 2 bases, with 11 bases between. Germline V CDR1 and CDR2: MNHEY, SMNVEV (reference sequence). CDR3 amino acids: CASSSRTAQETQYF. In DNA, the CDR3 is TGTGCCAGCAGTTCTCGGACAGCGCAAGAGACCCAGTACTTC.

This clonotype was detected only a few times. This rearrangement joins TRBV19 to TRBJ2-3; the D gene could be TRBD1 or TRBD2 (6 bases each). The length of the CDR3 is 13 residues. V gave up 9 bases and J gave up 6 bases, with 16 bases separating them. Germline-derived CDR1 and CDR2 are LNHDA and SQIVND (reference sequence). The CDR3, as DNA: TGTGCCAGCGCTCGAACAGGGAGGGATACGCAGTATTTT. Its protein is CASARTGRDTQYF.

This clonotype was seen at least ten times. The chain links TRBV6-5 to TRBJ2-1, with D possibly matching TRBD2 (5 bases). V was pared by 2 bases and J by 6 bases, with 14 bases between. Germline V CDR1 and CDR2: MNHEY, SVGAGI. The CDR3 loop spans 15 amino acids. Here the CDR3 reads CASSYGTSSGNEQFF. CDR3 in DNA: TGTGCCAGCAGTTACGGTACTAGTTCGGGCAATGAGCAGTTCTTC.

This clonotype was seen ten or more times. The chain employs TRBV7-9 and TRBJ2-2, with 9 bases matching TRBD1. Germline CDR1 reads SEHNR; CDR2 reads FQNEAQ (reference sequence). V gave up 5 bases and J gave up 6 bases; unmatched junction bases: 10. This CDR3 is built from 16 residues. The CDR3 loop is CASSPAGTGPPGELFF. The CDR3 region has the DNA TGTGCCAGCAGCCCCGCCGGGACAGGGCCCCCCGGGGAGCTGTTTTTT.

Many counts were recorded for this clonotype. The chain carries TRBV20-1 and TRBJ2-1; 8 nucleotides agree with TRBD2. This CDR3 region has 15 residues. Germline V lookup: CDR1 DFQATT, CDR2 SNEGSKA (reference sequence). V shed 6 bases and J 7 bases; nucleotides not matched to a gene: 14. CDR3 protein: CSASFTGTRGNEQFF. CDR3 DNA: TGCAGTGCCTCCTTCACCGGGACTAGGGGGAATGAGCAGTTCTTC.

This clonotype was observed many times. The chain links TRBV21-1 to TRBJ2-5; the table's D call TRBD2 went unverified against the DNA. TRBV21-1 is a pseudogene locus. This CDR3 has 15 amino acids. The CDR3, as DNA: TGTGCCAGCAGCAAAGAGGGCCCCCCACAAGAGACCCAGTACTTC. Its protein product is CASSKEGPPQETQYF.

With regard to this clonotype: A much bigger clone sits one base away, suggesting this may be a read error. The chain uses TRBV28 and TRBJ2-5; D perhaps matches TRBD2 (5 bases). Germline V gene lookup returns CDR1 MDHEN and CDR2 SYDVKM. Trimming left V 3 bases short and J 5 bases short, with 13 bases between. The CDR3 spans 14 residues. For the CDR3, the DNA is TGTGCCAGCAGTTTCCCCCGCTGCGGGGAGACCCAGTACTTC. This codes for CASSFPRCGETQYF.

This clonotype has a count of ten or more. The rearrangement uses TRBV28 and TRBJ2-1; tentatively, D is TRBD2 (6 bases). This CDR3 comprises 12 residues. V was shortened by 4 bases and J by 7 bases, with 8 bases between the two germline ends. Germline lookup yields CDR1 MDHEN and CDR2 SYDVKM. The CDR3 region is CASSWGENEQFF. The CDR3 coding sequence is TGTGCCAGCAGTTGGGGGGAGAATGAGCAGTTCTTC. The full variable domain, rest sourced from reference TRBV28 and TRBJ2-1, is DVKVTQSSRYLVKRTGEKVFLECVQDMDHENMFWYRQDPGLGLRLIYFSYDVKMKEKGDIPEGYSVSREKKERFSLILESASTNQTSMYLCASSWGENEQFFGPGTRLTVL.

The rearrangement links TRBV7-2 to TRBJ2-5, with 8 bases aligning to TRBD1. Trimming took 3 bases from V and 5 from J; bases not matched to a gene: 8. The CDR3 length is 15 residues. From germline, CDR1 is SGHTA and CDR2 FQGNSA. CDR3 coding DNA: TGTGCCAGCAGCTTCCAGGGGGCTCAAAGGGAGACCCAGTACTTC. Translating it yields CASSFQGAQRETQYF.

This clonotype was detected many times. The V and J genes are TRBV12-5 and TRBJ2-4; D might be TRBD1 (5 bases). The germline V gene has CDR1 LGHNT and CDR2 FRNRAP. This CDR3 contains 18 residues. Trimming cost V 2 bases and J 0 bases, with 17 bases left between them. The CDR3 nucleotides are TGTGCTAGTGGTTTGCAGGGTGAGAATAGTCCAGCCAAAAACATTCAGTACTTC. Translating it yields CASGLQGENSPAKNIQYF.

The chain employs TRBV7-2 and TRBJ1-2; the match to TRBD1 covers 8 bases. From germline, CDR1 is SGHTA and CDR2 FQGNSA. This CDR3 region has 16 residues. The V segment lost 2 bases and the J segment 11 bases; nucleotides outside the gene matches: 16. The CDR3 protein is CASSLSGSAGGATYTF. CDR3 coding DNA: TGTGCCAGCAGCTTATCGGGTTCCGCAGGGGGCGCGACGTACACCTTC.

This clonotype was counted at least ten times. The genes are TRBV5-1 and TRBJ2-2; D is undetermined. V was cut by 0 bases and J by 6 bases, with 21 bases left in between. Germline CDR1 SGHRS, CDR2 YFSETQ. The CDR3 is 18 residues long. The CDR3 sequence: CASSLAGRLTQISGELFF. For the CDR3, the DNA is TGCGCCAGCAGCTTGGCCGGGCGGCTCACACAGATATCCGGGGAGCTGTTTTTT.

This clonotype was counted between two and nine times. A much more abundant neighbour one base away suggests this may be a read error. The V and J genes are TRBV7-9 and TRBJ2-7, with D uncertain. Germline CDR1 and CDR2: SEHNR and FQNEAQ (reference sequence). The CDR3 totals 13 residues. V lost 1 base, J lost 2 bases, and 6 bases lay in between. The CDR3 reads CASSLGVTYEQYF. For the CDR3, the DNA is TGTGCCAGCAGCTTAGGGGTCACCTACGAGCAGTACTTC.

The table lists this clonotype with many counts. The V and J genes are TRBV19 and TRBJ2-7; no reliable D call. CDR1 and CDR2 (germline): LNHDA, SQIVND (reference sequence). The CDR3 consists of 13 residues. V was clipped by 3 bases and J by 2 bases, with 8 bases between them. The CDR3 coding sequence is TGTGCCAGTAGTATCGACGGTCCCTACGAGCAGTACTTC. Amino acids: CASSIDGPYEQYF.

This clonotype occurred a few times. This chain uses TRBV20-1 with TRBJ2-3; TRBD2 matches at 12 bases. The CDR3 spans 18 residues. Germline trimming cut 0 bases from V and 5 bases from J; bases unmatched to any gene: 12. The V gene's germline CDR1 is DFQATT and CDR2 SNEGSKA (reference sequence). CDR3 protein: CSARDLPGLAGGEDTQYF. The CDR3 coding sequence is TGCAGTGCTAGAGATCTACCCGGCCTAGCGGGGGGGGAAGATACGCAGTATTTT.

This clonotype was found many times. V and J are TRBV11-2 and TRBJ2-1; D tentatively fits TRBD1 or TRBD2 (5 bases each). The CDR3 has 17 amino acids. CDR1 and CDR2 from the germline V gene are SGHAT and FQNNGV. Trimming pared 5 bases from V and 0 bases from J, leaving 17 bases between. Here the CDR3 DNA reads TGTGCCAGCAGCACTAGGGACGGGCTTAGCTCCTACAATGAGCAGTTCTTC. Amino acid sequence: CASSTRDGLSSYNEQFF.

This clonotype appeared many times. This rearrangement joins TRBV10-3 to TRBJ2-6; D gene ambiguous. With 4 bases removed from V and 0 bases from J, the gap between germline ends came to 10 bases. The CDR3 is made up of 16 amino acids. Germline V lookup: CDR1 ENHRY, CDR2 SYGVKD. The CDR3 nucleotides are TGTGCCATCAGTGCACAAGGAACCTCTGGGGCCAACGTCCTGACTTTC. Protein product: CAISAQGTSGANVLTF.

This clonotype has a count of ten or more. The chain recombines TRBV7-2 with TRBJ2-5, with 8 bases aligning to TRBD2. J gave up 1 base and V 5 bases, and 9 bases lay outside the gene matches. Germline CDR1 and CDR2: SGHTA and FQGNSA. The CDR3 length is 16 residues. CDR3 nucleotides: TGTGCCAGCAGCCCAAGCGGGAGTTGGGCCCAAGAGACCCAGTACTTC. Amino acid sequence: CASSPSGSWAQETQYF.

The table lists this clonotype with many counts. The chain carries TRBV6-5 and TRBJ1-2, with D perhaps matching TRBD1 (5 bases). Germline CDR1 is MNHEY and CDR2 is SVGAGI. The CDR3 covers 15 residues. The ends were cut back, 3 bases at V and 5 bases at J, with 16 bases in the middle. The CDR3 is CASSYKRVGGYGYTF. The DNA for the CDR3 is TGTGCCAGCAGTTATAAGAGGGTCGGGGGGTATGGCTACACCTTC.

Ten or more counts support this clonotype. The chain carries TRBV20-1 and TRBJ2-5, with D unclear. Germline CDR1 reads DFQATT; CDR2 reads SNEGSKA (reference sequence). The V and J ends lost 4 bases and 2 bases respectively, with 5 bases between them. The CDR3 extends over 11 amino acids. The CDR3 here is CSAKLQETQYF. CDR3 coding DNA: TGCAGTGCTAAGTTACAAGAGACCCAGTACTTC.